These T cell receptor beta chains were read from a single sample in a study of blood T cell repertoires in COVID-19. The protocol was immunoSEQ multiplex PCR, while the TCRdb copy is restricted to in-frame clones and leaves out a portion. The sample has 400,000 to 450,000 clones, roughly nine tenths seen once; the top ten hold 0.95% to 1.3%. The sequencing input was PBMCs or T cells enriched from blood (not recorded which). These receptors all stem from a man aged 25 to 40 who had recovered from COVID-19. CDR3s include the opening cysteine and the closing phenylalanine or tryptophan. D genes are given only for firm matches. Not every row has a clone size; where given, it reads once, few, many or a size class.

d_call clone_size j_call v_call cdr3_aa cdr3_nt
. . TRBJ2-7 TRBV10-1 CASSESYNRAEQYF TGCGCCAGCAGTGAGTCCTACAACAGGGCCGAGCAGTACTTC
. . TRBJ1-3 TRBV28 CASSLEVVTSVQF TGTGCCAGCAGTTTAGAGGTTGTGACGTCAGTCCAATTT
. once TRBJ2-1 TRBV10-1 CASSVGSSYNEQFF TGCGCCAGCAGTGTCGGGAGCTCCTACAATGAGCAGTTCTTC
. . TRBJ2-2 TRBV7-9 CASSLGWATGELFF TGTGCCAGCAGCTTAGGGTGGGCCACCGGGGAGCTGTTTTTT
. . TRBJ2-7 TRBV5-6 CASSLLREQYF TGTGCCAGCAGCTTGCTACGGGAGCAGTACTTC
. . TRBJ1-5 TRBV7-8 CASSLVVSNQPQHF TGTGCCAGCAGCTTAGTCGTCAGCAATCAGCCCCAGCATTTT
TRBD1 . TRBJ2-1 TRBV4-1 CASSRTPTGSSYNEQFF TGCGCCAGCAGCCGGACCCCGACAGGGAGCTCCTACAATGAGCAGTTCTTC
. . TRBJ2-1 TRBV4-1 CASSQDPAGSSDEQFF TGCGCCAGCAGCCAAGATCCTGCTGGGAGTTCTGATGAGCAGTTCTTC
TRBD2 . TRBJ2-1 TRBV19 CASSRRTSGIIREQFF TGTGCCAGTAGTAGACGGACTAGCGGGATCATTCGGGAGCAGTTCTTC
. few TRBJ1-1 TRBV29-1 CSVEEPRDTEAFF TGCAGCGTTGAAGAGCCACGGGACACTGAAGCTTTCTTT
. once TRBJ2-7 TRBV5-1 CASSLDQNEQYF TGCGCCAGCAGCTTGGACCAGAACGAGCAGTACTTC
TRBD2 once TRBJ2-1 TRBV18 CASSQLAGLYNEQFF TGTGCCAGCTCCCAACTAGCGGGGCTCTACAATGAGCAGTTCTTC
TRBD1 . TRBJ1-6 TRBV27 CASSLRDRESPLHF TGTGCCAGCAGTTTAAGGGACAGGGAGAGTCCCCTCCACTTT
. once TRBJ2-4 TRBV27 CASSPGGWEIGDIQYF TGTGCCAGCAGTCCAGGAGGGTGGGAGATCGGTGACATTCAGTACTTC
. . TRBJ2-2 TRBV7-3 CASSFGTNTGELFF TGTGCCAGCAGTTTTGGGACTAACACCGGGGAGCTGTTTTTT
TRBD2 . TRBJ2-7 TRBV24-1 CATSTLGGEQYF TGTGCCACCAGTACACTCGGGGGGGAGCAGTACTTC
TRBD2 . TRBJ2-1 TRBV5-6 CASSPLVLGGRGYNEQFF TGTGCCAGCAGCCCTCTGGTGCTGGGCGGGAGAGGGTACAATGAGCAGTTCTTC
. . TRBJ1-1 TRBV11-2 CASSLGQGNTEAFF TGTGCCAGCAGCTTAGGGCAGGGGAACACTGAAGCTTTCTTT
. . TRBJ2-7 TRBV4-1 CASGDGYEQYF TGCGCCTCAGGCGACGGCTACGAGCAGTACTTC
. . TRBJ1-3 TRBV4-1 CASSQDWSQLGNTIYF TGCGCCAGCAGCCAAGATTGGAGTCAGCTTGGAAACACCATATATTTT
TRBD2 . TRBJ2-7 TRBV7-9 CASSSTSGTYEQYF TGTGCCAGCAGCAGTACTAGCGGAACCTACGAGCAGTACTTC
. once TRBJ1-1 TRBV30 CACSQRQGNTEAFF TGTGCCTGCTCCCAGAGGCAGGGGAACACTGAAGCTTTCTTT
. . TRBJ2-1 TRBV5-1 CASSWGPGSVNEQFF TGCGCCAGCAGCTGGGGTCCGGGGTCCGTTAATGAGCAGTTCTTC
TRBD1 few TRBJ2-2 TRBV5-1 CASSPRTGNEGELFF TGCGCCAGCAGCCCGCGGACAGGGAACGAAGGGGAGCTGTTTTTT
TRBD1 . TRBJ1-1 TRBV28 CASSPGGYTEAFF TGTGCCAGCAGCCCAGGGGGTTACACTGAAGCTTTCTTT
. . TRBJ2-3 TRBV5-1 CASSSEPLSTDTQYF TGCGCCAGCAGCAGCGAGCCCCTTAGCACAGATACGCAGTATTTT
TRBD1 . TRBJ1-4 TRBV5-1 CASSLGTGANEKLFF TGCGCCAGCAGCTTGGGGACAGGAGCTAATGAAAAACTGTTTTTT
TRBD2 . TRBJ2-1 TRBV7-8 CASSLGRLAGDLSYNEQFF TGTGCCAGCAGCTTAGGGCGACTAGCGGGAGACCTCTCCTACAATGAGCAGTTCTTC
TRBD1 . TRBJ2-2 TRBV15 CATSRGQGGGGELFF TGTGCCACCAGCAGAGGACAGGGGGGTGGGGGGGAGCTGTTTTTT
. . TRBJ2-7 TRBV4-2 CASSQERLDYEQYF TGTGCCAGCAGCCAAGAGAGGCTGGACTACGAGCAGTACTTC
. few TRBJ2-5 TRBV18 CASSPGREETQYF TGTGCCAGCTCACCAGGCAGGGAAGAGACCCAGTACTTC
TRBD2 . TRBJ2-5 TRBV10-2 CASRPGGRETQYF TGCGCCAGCAGGCCGGGAGGAAGGGAGACCCAGTACTTC
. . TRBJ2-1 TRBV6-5 CASSLSSYNEQFF TGTGCCAGCAGTCTTAGCTCCTACAATGAGCAGTTCTTC
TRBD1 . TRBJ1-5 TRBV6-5 CASGMTGGDGQPQHF TGTGCCAGCGGGATGACAGGGGGCGATGGTCAGCCCCAGCATTTT
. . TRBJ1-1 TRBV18 CASSPEDTGNTEAFF TGTGCCAGCTCACCTGAGGACACGGGGAACACTGAAGCTTTCTTT
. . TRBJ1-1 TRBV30 CAWRTGGAEAFF TGTGCCTGGAGGACCGGGGGGGCTGAAGCTTTCTTT
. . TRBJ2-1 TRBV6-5 CASITGLYNEQFF TGTGCCAGCATCACTGGACTTTACAATGAGCAGTTCTTC